This TCR beta chain emerged from a study of blood T cell repertoires in COVID-19. Study context: Researchers got acute and convalescent COVID-19 samples from the United States, Italy and Spain. T cells, B-cell-depleted T cells, or PBMCs provided the cDNA or gDNA that served as material.

The CDR3 is made up of 15 amino acids. In germline, CDR1 is LNHDA, CDR2 SQIVND (reference sequence). The V end was cut by 2 bases, the J end by 0 bases, with 8 bases between. The authors' processing: For nucleated cells, counts were estimated from reference gene primer amplification. Using immunoSEQ multiplex PCR, the repertoire was profiled, and TCRdb retains in-frame clones only, with some absent. That table furnishes V, J and clone size, whereas the DNA furnished D and trimming. The repertoire consists of tens of thousands of clones, with about 90% occurring once and the leading ten covering about 6%.

The chain uses TRBV19 and TRBJ2-1; D is undetermined. Sample: peripheral blood. This TCR came from a woman of 80 years or more with active COVID-19. The CDR3 DNA reads TGTGCCAGTAGTATATTGCCAGACTCCTACAATGAGCAGTTCTTC. Translating gives CASSILPDSYNEQFF.